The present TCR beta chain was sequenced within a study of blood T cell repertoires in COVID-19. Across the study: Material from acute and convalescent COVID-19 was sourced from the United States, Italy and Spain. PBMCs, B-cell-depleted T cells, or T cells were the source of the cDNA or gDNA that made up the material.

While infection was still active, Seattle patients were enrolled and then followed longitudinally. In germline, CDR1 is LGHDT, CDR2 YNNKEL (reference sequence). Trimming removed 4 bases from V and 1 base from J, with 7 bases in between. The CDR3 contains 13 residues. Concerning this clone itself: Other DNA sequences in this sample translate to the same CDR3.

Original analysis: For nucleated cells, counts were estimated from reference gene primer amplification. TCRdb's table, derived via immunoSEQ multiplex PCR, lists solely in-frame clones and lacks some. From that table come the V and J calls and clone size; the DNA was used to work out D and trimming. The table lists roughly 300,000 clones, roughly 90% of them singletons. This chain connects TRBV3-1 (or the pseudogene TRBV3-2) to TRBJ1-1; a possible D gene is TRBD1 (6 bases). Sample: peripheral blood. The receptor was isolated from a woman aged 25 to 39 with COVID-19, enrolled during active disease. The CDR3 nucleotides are TGTGCCAGCAGCCCGACAGGGAACACTGAAGCTTTCTTT. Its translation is CASSPTGNTEAFF.